One sample yielded the 22 T cell receptor beta chains listed below, sequenced in a study of cytomegalovirus exposure and HLA in healthy donors. The study ran its PCR with 60 Vbeta and 13 Jbeta primers. The table came from immunoSEQ multiplex PCR; TCRdb's copy has only in-frame clones and leaves some out. The data contain 100,000 to 150,000 clones, approximately 87% of them singletons. The sequenced sample was PBMCs. All receptors come from a man between 18 and 29 years old in good health and CMV-seropositive.

V gene TRBV28 combines with J gene TRBJ2-7, with 11 bases fitting TRBD2. CDR3 length: 18 amino acids. With 1 base clipped from V and 0 bases from J, the junction kept 8 bases outside the gene matches. Germline CDR1 MDHEN, CDR2 SYDVKM. This CDR3 is CASSLLLAGGVSSYEQYF. The CDR3 nucleotides are TGTGCCAGCAGTTTATTGCTAGCGGGGGGCGTCAGCTCCTACGAGCAGTACTTC.

The chain employs TRBV6-6 and TRBJ2-5, with D unresolved. The V and J ends lost 4 bases and 2 bases respectively, with 5 bases between them. Germline V gives CDR1 MNHNY, CDR2 SVGAGI (reference sequence). The CDR3 extends over 12 amino acids. The CDR3 is CASSWSQETQYF. The DNA of the CDR3 is TGTGCCAGCAGTTGGAGTCAAGAGACCCAGTACTTC.

About this clone itself: This sample includes further DNA sequences coding for the same CDR3. This chain joins TRBV4-1 and TRBJ1-6, with 7 bases lining up with TRBD1. Germline V gene sequence: CDR1 MGHRA, CDR2 YSYEKL. With V trimmed by 3 bases and J by 7 bases, 21 bases remained unmatched. The CDR3 sequence is 20 residues long. The CDR3 DNA sequence: TGCGCCAGCAGCCACCAGGGGCCGGACAGGTTTGGTTCCCAAAATTCACCCCTCCACTTT. Protein: CASSHQGPDRFGSQNSPLHF.

The chain links TRBV5-1 to TRBJ2-3, with TRBD1 matching 9 bases. Germline V gene lookup returns CDR1 SGHRS and CDR2 YFSETQ. The CDR3 is made up of 16 amino acids. V shed 2 bases and J 1 base; nucleotides not matched to a gene: 5. The CDR3 bases are TGCGCCAGCAGCTTAAAGGGACAGGGTGGCACAGATACGCAGTATTTT. Translation gives CASSLKGQGGTDTQYF.

This clone appeared once. The V call is TRBV5-1, the J call TRBJ2-1; the match to TRBD1 covers 9 bases. V shed 3 bases, J shed 4 bases, and the junction held 2 bases outside the gene matches. Germline V gives CDR1 SGHRS, CDR2 YFSETQ. The CDR3 is 14 amino acids. CDR3 amino acids: CASSSGTGYNEQFF. CDR3 sequence (DNA): TGCGCCAGCAGCTCCGGGACAGGGTACAATGAGCAGTTCTTC.

V gene TRBV7-2 combines with J gene TRBJ2-5; weak D call: TRBD2 (5 bases). The CDR3 length is 16 residues. Germline values: CDR1 SGHTA, CDR2 FQGNSA. Between the trimmed V and J ends, which lost 0 bases and 5 bases, there was a span of 16 bases. The CDR3, as DNA: TGTGCCAGCAGCTTAGCCCGGCTAGCAATTGGGGAGACCCAGTACTTC. It translates to CASSLARLAIGETQYF.

The rearrangement links TRBV19 to TRBJ1-2, with D possibly matching TRBD1 (5 bases). V lost 3 bases and J 0 bases, leaving 11 bases between the germline ends. The CDR3 is 15 residues long. CDR1 and CDR2 (germline): LNHDA, SQIVND (reference sequence). The CDR3 here is CASSISRAANYGYTF. DNA for the CDR3: TGTGCCAGTAGTATCAGCAGGGCGGCTAACTATGGCTACACCTTC.

The rearrangement uses TRBV5-1 and TRBJ2-1, with D possibly being TRBD1 (7 bases). Per the germline V gene, CDR1 is SGHRS and CDR2 is YFSETQ. The CDR3 runs to 16 residues. The V end lost 9 bases, the J end lost 9 bases, and 28 bases lay between the germline ends. DNA of the CDR3: TGCGCCATCACCCCGCAGGGGGACTTCCTACAAACTGAGCAGTTCTTC. It translates to CAITPQGDFLQTEQFF.

This sequence joins TRBV19 and TRBJ1-1, with D unclear. The CDR3 is 14 residues long. Deletions cut 0 bases from V and 0 bases from J, with 5 bases between. Per germline, CDR1 LNHDA and CDR2 SQIVND (reference sequence). CDR3: CASSIDRMNTEAFF. CDR3 in DNA: TGTGCCAGTAGTATAGACAGGATGAACACTGAAGCTTTCTTT.

The chain is built from TRBV27 and TRBJ2-3; 8 nucleotides match TRBD2. V lost 5 bases, J lost 4 bases, and 11 bases stayed unmatched. Germline loops: CDR1 MNHEY, CDR2 SMNVEV (reference sequence). This CDR3 has 16 residues. This CDR3 is CASSPLAGGGADTQYF. CDR3 coding DNA: TGTGCCAGCAGTCCCTTGGCGGGGGGAGGGGCAGATACGCAGTATTTT.

In its sample, this clone was seen many times. The rearrangement links TRBV6-1 to TRBJ2-7; D might be TRBD2 (5 bases). V lost 2 bases and J 1 base, leaving 9 bases between the germline ends. Germline-derived CDR1 and CDR2 are MNHNS and SASEGT. The length of the CDR3 is 14 residues. CDR3 in amino acids: CASSERDPSYEQYF. In DNA form, the CDR3 reads TGTGCCAGCAGTGAACGGGATCCTTCCTACGAGCAGTACTTC.

There are a few counts of this clone. V usage is TRBV28 and J usage is TRBJ1-5; a weak D match, TRBD1 (5 bases). From germline, CDR1 is MDHEN and CDR2 SYDVKM. The CDR3 has 16 residues. Trimming removed 3 bases at V and 0 bases at J, with 12 bases between. CDR3 in DNA: TGTGCCAGCAGTTTCTTAGGACATCCTAGCAATCAGCCCCAGCATTTT. Protein: CASSFLGHPSNQPQHF.

This chain joins TRBV4-1 and TRBJ1-1; 8 positions agree with TRBD1. CDR3 length: 15 amino acids. V shed 1 base, J shed 3 bases, and the junction held 4 bases outside the gene matches. Germline assignment: CDR1 MGHRA and CDR2 YSYEKL. CDR3 coding DNA: TGCGCCAGCAGCCAAGTGCGGACAGGGTACACTGAAGCTTTCTTT. Residues: CASSQVRTGYTEAFF.

This chain links TRBV19 with TRBJ2-3; possible D gene TRBD2, 5 bases. The CDR3 runs to 17 residues. Trimming removed 0 bases from V and 0 bases from J, with 13 bases in between. CDR1 LNHDA and CDR2 SQIVND come from the germline V gene (reference sequence). The CDR3 loop reads CASSIDLGGPSTDTQYF. CDR3 bases: TGTGCCAGTAGTATAGACCTCGGAGGACCCAGCACAGATACGCAGTATTTT.

The CDR3 DNA reads TGTGCCAGCAGTTACTCTCGGGACAGGGTCACTGAAGCTTTCTTT. This gives the protein CASSYSRDRVTEAFF. The chain carries TRBV6-5 and TRBJ1-1; TRBD1 matches 9 bases. CDR3 length: 15 amino acids. V shed 0 bases, J shed 4 bases, and the junction held 3 bases outside the gene matches. Germline CDR1 MNHEY, CDR2 SVGAGI.

The chain combines TRBV5-1 with TRBJ2-7; 7 bases line up with TRBD1. The CDR3 covers 14 residues. Trimming at V came to 4 bases and at J to 5 bases, leaving 9 bases not matched to a gene. Germline V gives CDR1 SGHRS, CDR2 YFSETQ. CDR3 nucleotide sequence: TGCGCCAGCAGCGCCCGACAGGGTTACGACGAGCAGTACTTC. Translating it yields CASSARQGYDEQYF.

V and J are TRBV25-1 and TRBJ1-1, with D perhaps matching TRBD1 (5 bases). The CDR3 has 14 residues. In germline, CDR1 is MGHDK, CDR2 SYGVNS. The germline V and J ends were trimmed by 5 bases and 1 base, with 11 bases remaining between them. The CDR3 loop is CASSRTTWNTEAFF. The CDR3 DNA reads TGTGCCAGCAGTAGGACAACCTGGAACACTGAAGCTTTCTTT.

V usage is TRBV7-6 and J usage is TRBJ2-2, with a possible D match to TRBD1 (5 bases). The ends were cut back, 8 bases at V and 5 bases at J, with 24 bases in the middle. Germline lookup yields CDR1 SGHVS and CDR2 FNYEAQ. This CDR3 is 17 amino acids long. The CDR3: CASSLGPRDLGTGELFF. For the CDR3, the DNA is TGTGCCAGCTCCCTCGGACCCAGGGATTTAGGAACCGGGGAGCTGTTTTTT. Complete variable domain (other parts from reference TRBV7-6 and TRBJ2-2): GAGVSQSPRYKVTKRGQDVALRCDPISGHVSLYWYRQALGQGPEFLTYFNYEAQQDKSGLPNDRFSAERPEGSISTLTIQRTEQRDSAMYRCASSLGPRDLGTGELFFGEGSRLTVL.

The chain couples TRBV18 to TRBJ2-5; tentative D call: TRBD1 (6 bases). The CDR3 contains 13 residues. Trimming removed 3 bases from V and 6 bases from J, with 11 bases in between. CDR1 and CDR2 (germline): KGHSH, LQKENI. This CDR3 is CASSPGQGKTQYF. The CDR3 nucleotides are TGTGCCAGCTCACCGGGCCAGGGGAAGACCCAGTACTTC.

This chain connects TRBV7-9 to TRBJ2-7, with D unclear. CDR3 size: 12 residues. Looked up from germline, CDR1 is SEHNR and CDR2 is FQNEAQ (reference sequence). Trimming pared 5 bases from V and 2 bases from J, leaving 7 bases between. DNA of the CDR3: TGTGCCAGCAGCCTGACTGCCTACGAGCAGTACTTC. Translated: CASSLTAYEQYF. The full variable domain, rest sourced from reference TRBV7-9 and TRBJ2-7, is DTGVSQNPRHKITKRGQNVTFRCDPISEHNRLYWYRQTLGQGPEFLTYFQNEAQLEKSRLLSDRFSAERPKGSFSTLEIQRTEQGDSAMYLCASSLTAYEQYFGPGTRLTVT.

The genes are TRBV5-1 and TRBJ2-1; 9 positions agree with TRBD2. CDR1 is SGHRS and CDR2 is YFSETQ in the germline V gene. Trimming took 0 bases from V and 2 from J; bases not matched to a gene: 6. This CDR3 region has 17 residues. The CDR3 loop reads CASSLAVAGVTYNEQFF. Written as DNA, the CDR3 is TGCGCCAGCAGCTTGGCGGTAGCGGGGGTGACCTACAATGAGCAGTTCTTC.

V is TRBV10-2 and J is TRBJ2-3; 9 bases agree with TRBD2. The CDR3 covers 15 residues. Germline CDR1 is WSHSY and CDR2 is SAAADI. V lost 3 bases, J lost 1 base, and 2 bases stayed unmatched. CDR3 bases: TGCGCCAGCAGTGAATCTAGCGGGGGCACAGATACGCAGTATTTT. Translation gives CASSESSGGTDTQYF.